The text below deals with one T cell receptor (beta chain). This clonotype was seen only a few times. There is no known antigen for this receptor. Base qualities are not provided; no much larger clone lies one nucleotide away. Ficoll-Paque density gradient centrifugation was the method used to isolate PBMCs. The sample originates from a study of T-cell memory formation after mild COVID-19 (dated by TCRdb to 2020 to 2022). Background for the entire study: Most TCR sequence clusters were specific to one of the two donors. T-cell clones expanding and contracting after mild COVID-19 in a couple of donors were tracked by longitudinal TCRalpha and TCRbeta repertoire sequencing. The cohort was made up of two young adult volunteers, one female and one male, who were previously healthy. What the authors observed across the whole study: Some responding clones were detected in pre-infection memory, which suggested that pre-existing cross-reactive memory T cells had joined the SARS-CoV-2 response. SARS-CoV-2 specificity was not confirmed for the second-wave clones peaking on day 37. Contracting CD4+ clones were found mainly in CM and EM memory subsets, while CD8+ clones were enriched in EMRA. The study included only two mild cases, and larger cohorts that include severe cases with pre-infection samples were judged to be necessary. Balanced CD4/CD8 phenotypes were observed for clones contracting from day 15 to 85, whereas a bias towards CD4+ was observed for a second wave of clones expanding from day 15 to 37.

Sequencer: Illumina NovaSeq 6000. Using 5'RACE with constant-segment primers, TCRalpha and TCRbeta cDNA libraries were constructed, with sample barcodes and unique molecular identifiers added in the process. RNA was extracted from every sample with Trizol reagent. Libraries were amplified in two PCR steps, with a second sample barcode and Illumina TruSeq adapters added in the second step. The libraries were sequenced on an Illumina NovaSeq using 2 x 150 bp paired-end reads. The original methods were these. Reads were demultiplexed and collapsed into UMI-guided consensus sequences with migec v1.2.7. With mixcr v2.1.11, UMI consensuses were aligned to TRA and TRB V and J templates and assembled into clonotypes. Expanded or contracted clonotypes were those called significant by both edgeR and NoisET, with noise models trained on biological replicates. For edgeR calls, a false discovery rate-adjusted p below 0.01 and a log2 fold-change threshold of 1 were applied. As an exploratory analysis of dynamics, PCA with hierarchical clustering was applied to max-normalized trajectories of the 1000 most abundant clonotypes. Separately sequenced CD4+ and CD8+ repertoires were used to assign a CD4 or CD8 phenotype to each responding clone. TCRdb applied fastp at Q25 and MiXCR to the public reads, then kept only in-frame beta chains. Every distinct CDR3 protein forms one entry, paired with its most common genes and DNA. The V and J calls follow TCRdb's processing rather than the paper's. The sample has about 290,000 distinct CDR3 sequences on record, less than 20% of them singletons. Roughly 23% of the sample rests with the top ten.

This receptor was taken from a young man who had mild COVID-19 (a few samples of this study predate the infection). The sample titles of this study are shuffled in the database, so cell type and time point are left out; the donor was told from shared clones. Sequencing used PBMCs or a T cell subset sorted from them (not recorded which).

The base sequence is TGTGCCAGCGGACGGAAGAATTCACCCCTCCACTTT. The translation is CASGRKNSPLHF. The rearrangement combines TRBV7-9 with TRBJ1-6; no D gene call is confident. Inclusive of the bounding cysteine and phenylalanine, the CDR3 is 12 residues long. Only the CDR3 DNA stays, 36 bases, in frame from base 1. Trimming at the junction amounts to 8 bases on V and 7 bases on J, and the germline ends lie 9 bases apart. CDR1 and CDR2, looked up from the germline V gene (reference sequence), are SEHNR and FQNEAQ.